The clone carrying this T cell receptor beta chain was found many times. Antigen specificity is unknown. Each CDR3 protein gets one entry after TCRdb re-called the 5' RACE reads with MiXCR. The table includes a few hundred thousand distinct CDR3 sequences, 6.9% detected once. V lost 6 bases and J 4 bases, leaving 13 bases between the germline ends. Germline V gene lookup returns CDR1 SGHRS and CDR2 YFSETQ. CDR3 size: 13 residues. This specimen comes from a study of T cells after yellow fever vaccination. Across the study: Where fractions had low cell numbers, libraries were prepared from them with the SMART-Seq v4 Ultra Low Input RNA kit.

General study findings and limits: Clonotypes shared by both compartments, CD4 and CD8, made up a small share. Abundant clonotypes from the bulk population could contaminate FACS-sorted repertoires. Most clones from primary vaccination were detected again post-booster (just under 97% CD4, around 88% CD8).

J is TRBJ1-2 and V is TRBV5-1; no firm D call. The input for sequencing was CD4+ T cells sorted from PBMCs, taken 15 days after the yellow fever booster vaccination. The sequence was collected from a man aged 25-45 years who received the YFV17D yellow fever vaccine. The DNA of the CDR3 is TGCGCCAGCAACTCGGCGAACAGCTATGGCTACACCTTC. Residues: CASNSANSYGYTF.